These T cell receptor beta chains were read from a single sample in a study of identical twins. TCRdb redid the calling of the 5' RACE reads with MiXCR, one entry per CDR3 protein. The sample shows hundreds of thousands of distinct CDR3 sequences, approximately 25% of them seen only once. These sequences were also reported in another study, on T cells expressing NK-cell markers.

Material: CD4+ T cells sorted from blood. The receptor set was obtained from a woman between 18 and 29 years old in good health. CDR3s include the opening cysteine and the closing phenylalanine or tryptophan. Each record gives: D gene, V gene, J gene, clone size, CDR3 DNA, CDR3 protein. A D gene is named only where the DNA matches it firmly. Clone sizes are given selectively: once, few, many, or a class where the clone is expanded.

>TRBD2|TRBV7-2|TRBJ2-1|few
TGTGCCAGCAGCTTGCGGGGGGGGGACTACAATGAGCAGTTCTTC
CASSLRGGDYNEQFF
>NA|TRBV4-3|TRBJ2-3|few
TGCGCCAGCAGGGTAGCCCTCAGCACAGATACGCAGTATTTT
CASRVALSTDTQYF
>TRBD2|TRBV19|TRBJ2-3|NA
TGTGCCAGTAAAGATAGCGGGGGCACAGATACGCAGTATTTT
CASKDSGGTDTQYF
>NA|TRBV7-9|TRBJ1-3|NA
TGTGCCAGCAGCTCCCGTTTTGACCGAAACACCATATATTTT
CASSSRFDRNTIYF
>TRBD2|TRBV5-1|TRBJ2-3|NA
TGCGCCAGCAGAGCGGGGGGGAACACAGATACGCAGTATTTT
CASRAGGNTDTQYF
>TRBD1|TRBV12-3/TRBV12-4|TRBJ1-1|many
TGTGCCAGCAGGTCAGGGGGCGTAAGAACTGAAGCTTTCTTT
CASRSGGVRTEAFF
>NA|TRBV18|TRBJ2-4|NA
TGTGCCAGCTCACCGGCTACTGGCAAAAACATTCAGTACTTC
CASSPATGKNIQYF
>TRBD2|TRBV20-1|TRBJ2-7|few
TGCAGTGCTAGAGATCTTGGGCTAGCGGGAGCGCTCTCCTACGAGCAGTACTTC
CSARDLGLAGALSYEQYF
>NA|TRBV20-1|TRBJ1-1|NA
TGCAGTGCTAGGGCCAGCTTGAACACTGAAGCTTTCTTT
CSARASLNTEAFF
>NA|TRBV12-5|TRBJ2-7|once
TGTGCTAGTGGTTCCCGGGACACCCCCTACGAGCAGTACTTC
CASGSRDTPYEQYF
>TRBD1|TRBV11-3|TRBJ2-7|few
TGTGCCAGCAGCTTAGATCGACACAGGGGCAACGAGCAGTACTTC
CASSLDRHRGNEQYF
>NA|TRBV20-1|TRBJ2-3|NA
TGCAGTGCTAGAGGTGTAGATACGCAGTATTTT
CSARGVDTQYF
>TRBD2|TRBV11-3|TRBJ2-1|NA
TGTGCCAGCAGCCCAACTCTAGCGGGACTGGCCTACAATGAGCAGTTCTTC
CASSPTLAGLAYNEQFF
>NA|TRBV5-8|TRBJ1-6|NA
TGTGCCAGCAGTTCGGACCCTGAGGCCCTCCACTTT
CASSSDPEALHF
>NA|TRBV5-5|TRBJ1-4|once
TGTACCAGCAGCAAGGGCCGGGACAACTCACTGTTTTTT
CTSSKGRDNSLFF
>NA|TRBV3-1|TRBJ1-1|NA
TGTGCCGCACCCTCATTTGACATGAACACTGAAGCTTTCTTT
CAAPSFDMNTEAFF
>NA|TRBV6-2/TRBV6-3|TRBJ2-7|NA
TGTGCCAGCAGTGACCCCGGGTTGTCCTACGAGCAGTACTTC
CASSDPGLSYEQYF